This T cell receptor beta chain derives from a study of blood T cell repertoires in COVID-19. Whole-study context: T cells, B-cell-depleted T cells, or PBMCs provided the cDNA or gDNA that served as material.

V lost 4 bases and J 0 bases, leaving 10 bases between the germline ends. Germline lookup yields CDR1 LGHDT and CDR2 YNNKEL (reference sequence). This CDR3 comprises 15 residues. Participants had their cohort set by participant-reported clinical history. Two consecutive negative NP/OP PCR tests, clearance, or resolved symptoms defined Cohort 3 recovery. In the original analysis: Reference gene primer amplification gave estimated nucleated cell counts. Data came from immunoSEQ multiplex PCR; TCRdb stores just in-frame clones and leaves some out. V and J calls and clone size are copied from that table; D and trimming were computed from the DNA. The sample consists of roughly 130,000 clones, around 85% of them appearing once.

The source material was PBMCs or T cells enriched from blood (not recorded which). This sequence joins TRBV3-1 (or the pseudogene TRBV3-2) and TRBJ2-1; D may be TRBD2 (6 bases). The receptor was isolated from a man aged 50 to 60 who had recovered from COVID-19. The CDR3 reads CASSLGGSSYNEQFF. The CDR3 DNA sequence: TGTGCCAGCAGCCTCGGGGGAAGCTCCTACAATGAGCAGTTCTTC.